This T cell receptor beta chain was recovered during a study of blood T cell repertoires in COVID-19. The V end lost 4 bases, the J end lost 0 bases, and 9 bases lay between the germline ends. The CDR3 covers 15 residues. Germline assignment: CDR1 KGHDR and CDR2 SFDVKD. TCRdb's copy holds only in-frame clones and misses some; the assay was immunoSEQ multiplex PCR. The sample carries about 400,000 clones, more than 75% recorded once. Sequenced input: peripheral blood. V and J are TRBV24-1 and TRBJ2-1; TRBD2 is a possible D gene (6 bases). The sequence came from a human donor in a cohort sampled during active COVID-19. The CDR3 nucleotides are TGTGCCACCAGTGAAGACGGGAGCTCCTACAATGAGCAGTTCTTC. Translation: CATSEDGSSYNEQFF.